These 2 T cell receptor beta chains were sequenced from one sample in a study of blood T cell repertoires in COVID-19 (dated by TCRdb to the early 2020s). The library was obtained by the immunoSEQ multiplex PCR assay. What TCRdb holds here is the immuneACCESS table cut down to in-frame rearrangements. Part of the clones is not present; checked against another copy, under half of the missing clones reflect an unresolved V gene, and the others are unexplained. In all, the sample holds about 210,000 clones, and 88% of those were seen once. The leading ten clones occupy 1.5% to 2% of the sample. Sequencing used peripheral blood. These receptors all stem from an older man with acute or convalescent COVID-19.

The chain couples TRBV3-1 (or the pseudogene TRBV3-2) to TRBJ1-1, with D possibly being TRBD1 (6 bases). Trimming stripped 3 bases from V and 10 bases from J, with 9 bases between. In germline, CDR1 is LGHDT, CDR2 YNNKEL (reference sequence). This CDR3 comprises 11 residues. CDR3 coding DNA: TGTGCCAGCAGCCATAACAGGGTAGCTTTCTTT. As protein: CASSHNRVAFF.

The rearrangement uses TRBV7-8 and TRBJ2-2; 13 nucleotides agree with TRBD2. CDR1 and CDR2 from the germline V gene are SGHVS and FQNEAQ. The CDR3 is 17 residues long. V was clipped by 5 bases and J by 5 bases; unmatched bases: 8. CDR3 region: CASSRGLAGDQTGELFF. DNA for the CDR3: TGTGCCAGCAGCCGAGGACTAGCGGGAGACCAAACCGGGGAGCTGTTTTTT.